The 15 T cell receptor beta chains below all came from one sample that was sequenced in a study of T cell changes during pregnancy in multiple sclerosis. The data were produced by immunoSEQ multiplex PCR, yet TCRdb's version contains in-frame clones alone and is incomplete. This sample has around 50,000 clones, with roughly 94% found just once. The specimen was CD8+ T cells from peripheral blood mononuclear cells, collected in the first trimester of pregnancy. The source of these receptors is a female donor with multiple sclerosis, enrolled in a pregnancy study.

The rearrangement links TRBV6-6 to TRBJ2-1; tentative D call: TRBD2 (5 bases). CDR3 length equals 15 residues. CDR1 is MNHNY and CDR2 is SVGAGI in the germline V gene (reference sequence). V lost 6 bases and J 3 bases, leaving 15 bases between the germline ends. The DNA for the CDR3 is TGTGCCAGCAGCTCAAGGAGGCCCCTCTACAATGAGCAGTTCTTC. Amino acid sequence: CASSSRRPLYNEQFF.

The gene calls are TRBV19 and TRBJ2-2; D possibly corresponds to TRBD1 (7 bases). The V gene's germline CDR1 is LNHDA and CDR2 SQIVND (reference sequence). Deletions cut 3 bases from V and 2 bases from J, with 13 bases between. This CDR3 is built from 16 residues. The DNA of the CDR3 is TGTGCCAGTAGTATCGGGCAGGGGGGCAACACCGGGGAGCTGTTTTTT. Residues: CASSIGQGGNTGELFF.

V and J are TRBV7-9 and TRBJ2-4; no firm D call. This CDR3 is built from 14 residues. V lost 1 base to trimming and J lost 8 bases, with 12 bases between them. Germline V gives CDR1 SEHNR, CDR2 FQNEAQ (reference sequence). The CDR3 DNA is TGTGCCAGCAGCTTAGTACGCATGGCGGACATTCAGTACTTC. It translates to CASSLVRMADIQYF.

V and J are TRBV7-2 and TRBJ1-4; unclear D gene. The CDR3 is 14 amino acids. Germline V CDR1 and CDR2: SGHTA, FQGNSA. V gave up 1 base and J gave up 7 bases, with 10 bases separating them. The CDR3 DNA sequence: TGTGCCAGCAGCTTAGGGCCAGCGGCTGAAAAACTGTTTTTT. The encoded protein is CASSLGPAAEKLFF.

The chain links TRBV19 to TRBJ2-7; possible D gene TRBD2, 6 bases. CDR1 is LNHDA and CDR2 is SQIVND in the germline V gene (reference sequence). The CDR3 has 14 residues. The germline V and J ends were trimmed by 3 bases and 7 bases, with 16 bases remaining between them. The DNA of the CDR3 is TGTGCCAGTAGTATGGGAGGCGTCCTGGCGGAGCAGTACTTC. Translation gives CASSMGGVLAEQYF. Supplemented by reference TRBV19 and TRBJ2-7, the full variable domain reads DGGITQSPKYLFRKEGQNVTLSCEQNLNHDAMYWYRQDPGQGLRLIYYSQIVNDFQKGDIAEGYSVSREKKESFPLTVTSAQKNPTAFYLCASSMGGVLAEQYFGPGTRLTVT.

The chain links TRBV5-1 to TRBJ2-7; the D gene is possibly TRBD2 (5 bases). Germline loops: CDR1 SGHRS, CDR2 YFSETQ. This CDR3 comprises 13 residues. V dropped 6 bases and J dropped 2 bases, with 12 bases sitting between them. The CDR3 sequence: CASTLGVAYEQYF. The DNA for the CDR3 is TGCGCCAGCACTCTCGGGGTAGCCTACGAGCAGTACTTC.

The rearrangement joins TRBV4-1 to TRBJ2-1; 9 bases line up with TRBD2. CDR1 is MGHRA and CDR2 is YSYEKL in the germline V gene. There are 15 residues in the CDR3. V shed 4 bases and J 5 bases; nucleotides not matched to a gene: 6. CDR3 in amino acids: CASSPPGTSNNEQFF. The CDR3 DNA sequence: TGCGCCAGCAGCCCTCCCGGGACTAGCAACAATGAGCAGTTCTTC.

V and J are TRBV5-4 and TRBJ2-1, with D tentatively TRBD2 (7 bases). CDR1 and CDR2 (germline): SGHNT, YYREEE (reference sequence). The CDR3 consists of 18 residues. The V end was cut by 0 bases, the J end by 3 bases, with 19 bases between. The CDR3 region is CASSLALVGAGVYNEQFF. CDR3 bases: TGTGCCAGCAGCTTGGCCCTCGTGGGGGCGGGAGTCTACAATGAGCAGTTCTTC. Supplemented by reference TRBV5-4 and TRBJ2-1, the full variable domain reads ETGVTQSPTHLIKTRGQQVTLRCSSQSGHNTVSWYQQALGQGPQFIFQYYREEENGRGNFPPRFSGLQFPNYSSELNVNALELDDSALYLCASSLALVGAGVYNEQFFGPGTRLTVL.

The chain's CDR3 is CASRTRGDGYTF. In nucleotides, the CDR3 is TGTGCCAGCAGAACCAGGGGTGATGGCTACACCTTC. The chain employs TRBV27 and TRBJ1-2; tentatively, D is TRBD1 (6 bases). CDR3 length equals 12 residues. Germline V gives CDR1 MNHEY, CDR2 SMNVEV (reference sequence). Between the trimmed V and J ends, which lost 6 bases and 6 bases, there was a span of 11 bases.

J is TRBJ1-1 and V is TRBV6-5; D unresolved. The germline gives CDR1 MNHEY, CDR2 SVGAGI. Trimming took off 0 bases at V and 2 bases at J, with 7 bases between the two ends. CDR3 length: 14 residues. The CDR3 sequence is CASSYSAGNTEAFF. The CDR3 DNA sequence: TGTGCCAGCAGTTACTCGGCGGGTAACACTGAAGCTTTCTTT.

The chain couples TRBV7-2 to TRBJ2-3, with 13 bases that match TRBD2. The J segment lost 1 base and the V segment lost 5 bases, leaving 6 bases of the junction unmatched. Germline values: CDR1 SGHTA, CDR2 FQGNSA. This CDR3 is built from 17 residues. CDR3 protein: CASSPLAGGPRTDTQYF. The CDR3 bases are TGTGCCAGCAGCCCACTAGCGGGAGGGCCCCGCACAGATACGCAGTATTTT.

As regards this clone: The sample holds other DNA sequences that translate to the same CDR3. As DNA, the CDR3 is TGTGCCAGCAGTTTCGGTTACGAGCAGTACTTC. The encoded protein is CASSFGYEQYF. This rearrangement joins TRBV27 to TRBJ2-7; D uncertain. The germline gives CDR1 MNHEY, CDR2 SMNVEV (reference sequence). Deletions cut 3 bases from V and 4 bases from J, with 4 bases between. The CDR3 sequence is 11 residues long.

The chain carries TRBV5-1 and TRBJ2-7, with 9 bases that match TRBD1. This CDR3 contains 15 residues. Trimming at V came to 3 bases and at J to 3 bases, leaving 7 bases not matched to a gene. Germline CDR1 and CDR2: SGHRS and YFSETQ. The CDR3 DNA reads as TGCGCCAGCAGCTCCCCGGGACAGGGACACTACGAGCAGTACTTC. Translating it yields CASSSPGQGHYEQYF.

The chain combines TRBV5-3 with TRBJ2-2, with 13 positions matching TRBD2. TRBV5-3 is identified as an open reading frame with a role that is uncertain. The V gene end was trimmed by 0 bases and the J gene end by 5 bases; junction bases not matched to a gene: 7. This CDR3 spans 18 amino acids. In DNA form, the CDR3 reads TGTGCCAGAAGCTTGGCTAGGACTAGCGGGAGAGAAACCGGGGAGCTGTTTTTT. Translated: CARSLARTSGRETGELFF.

CDR3 sequence: CASRDRVNTGELFF. CDR3 sequence (DNA): TGTGCCAGCAGAGACAGGGTTAACACCGGGGAGCTGTTTTTT. The genes are TRBV2 and TRBJ2-2, with 7 bases lining up with TRBD1. The CDR3 contains 14 residues. CDR1 is SNHLY and CDR2 is FYNNEI in the germline V gene. V gave up 6 bases and J gave up 2 bases; unmatched junction bases: 3. Combining the CDR3 with reference TRBV2 and TRBJ2-2 gives the whole variable domain EPEVTQTPSHQVTQMGQEVILRCVPISNHLYFYWYRQILGQKVEFLVSFYNNEISEKSEIFDDQFSVERPDGSNFTLKIRSTKLEDSAMYFCASRDRVNTGELFFGEGSRLTVL.